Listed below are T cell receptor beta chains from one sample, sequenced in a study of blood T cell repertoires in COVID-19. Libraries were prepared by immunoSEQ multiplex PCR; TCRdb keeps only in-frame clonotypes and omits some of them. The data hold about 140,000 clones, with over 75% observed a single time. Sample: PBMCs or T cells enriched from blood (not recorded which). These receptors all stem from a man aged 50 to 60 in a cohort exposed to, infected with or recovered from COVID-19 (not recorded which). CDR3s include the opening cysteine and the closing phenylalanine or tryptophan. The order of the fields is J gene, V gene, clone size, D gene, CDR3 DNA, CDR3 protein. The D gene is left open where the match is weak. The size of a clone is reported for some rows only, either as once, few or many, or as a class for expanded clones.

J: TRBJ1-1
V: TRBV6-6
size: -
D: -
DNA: TGTGCCAGCAGTTACACTACGTCCGGCTTGAACACTGAAGCTTTCTTT
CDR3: CASSYTTSGLNTEAFF

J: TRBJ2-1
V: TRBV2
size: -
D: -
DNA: TGTGCCAGCAGTGGCCTGAGCTCCTACAATGAGCAGTTCTTC
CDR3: CASSGLSSYNEQFF

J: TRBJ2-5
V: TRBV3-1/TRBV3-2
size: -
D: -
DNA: TGTGCCAGCAGCCAAGGACGGGGTGGCGAGACCCAGTACTTC
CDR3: CASSQGRGGETQYF

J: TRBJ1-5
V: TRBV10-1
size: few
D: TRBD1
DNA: TGCGCCAGCAGTGAGCCGGGACAGGGGGCGCGGGACGACAATCAGCCCCAGCATTTT
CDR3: CASSEPGQGARDDNQPQHF

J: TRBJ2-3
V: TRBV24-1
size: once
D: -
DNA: TGTGCCACCAGTGATGAGAACACAGATACGCAGTATTTT
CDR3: CATSDENTDTQYF

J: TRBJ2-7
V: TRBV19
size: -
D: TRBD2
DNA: TGTGCCAGTAGCGCATCGGGACTAGCGTTCTACGAGCAGTACTTC
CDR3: CASSASGLAFYEQYF

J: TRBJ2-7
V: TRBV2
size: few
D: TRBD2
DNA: TGTGCCAGCAGTGAACGACTAGCGGGTACCTACGAGCAGTACTTC
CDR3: CASSERLAGTYEQYF

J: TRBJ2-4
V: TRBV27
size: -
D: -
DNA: TGTGCCAGCAGTGGCGAGCGACGAAAAGAAAACATTCAGTACTTC
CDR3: CASSGERRKENIQYF

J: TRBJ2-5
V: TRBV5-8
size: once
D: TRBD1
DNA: TGTGCCAGCAGTCCAAGCCGGGACAGGGTTCAAGAGACCCAGTACTTC
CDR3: CASSPSRDRVQETQYF

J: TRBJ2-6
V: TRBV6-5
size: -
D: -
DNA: TGTGCCAGCAGAACGGCGCAGGATGGGGCCAACGTCCTGACTTTC
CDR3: CASRTAQDGANVLTF

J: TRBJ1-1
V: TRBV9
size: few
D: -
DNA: TGTGCCAGCAGCGCACAGAACACTGAAGCTTTCTTT
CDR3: CASSAQNTEAFF

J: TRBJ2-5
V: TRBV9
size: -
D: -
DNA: TGTGCCAGCAGCCCCCTGGCGGAGCAAGAGACCCAGTACTTC
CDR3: CASSPLAEQETQYF

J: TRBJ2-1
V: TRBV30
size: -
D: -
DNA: TGTGCCTGGACCTCTGCGAACAATGAGCAGTTCTTC
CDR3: CAWTSANNEQFF

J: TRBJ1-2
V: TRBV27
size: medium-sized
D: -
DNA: TGTGCCAGCAGTAGCAGGGCAGATGGCTACACCTTC
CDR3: CASSSRADGYTF

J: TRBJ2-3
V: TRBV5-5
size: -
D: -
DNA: TGTGCCAGCAGCCCAAAACAGCGCACAGATACGCAGTATTTT
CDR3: CASSPKQRTDTQYF

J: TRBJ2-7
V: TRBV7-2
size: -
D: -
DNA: TGTGCCAGCAGCTTAGATGAGCGGTCCTCCTACGAGCAGTACTTC
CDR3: CASSLDERSSYEQYF

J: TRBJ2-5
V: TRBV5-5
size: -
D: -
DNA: TGTGCCAGCAGCTTGGAACAGTGGCCGCAGACCCAGTACTTC
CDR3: CASSLEQWPQTQYF

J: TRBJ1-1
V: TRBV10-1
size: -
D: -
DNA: TGCGCCAGCACCCGGGATATGAACACTGAAGCTTTCTTT
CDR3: CASTRDMNTEAFF

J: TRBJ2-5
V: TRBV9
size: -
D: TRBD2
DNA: TGTGCCAGCAGCGTGACTAGCGGGCAAGAGACCCAGTACTTC
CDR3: CASSVTSGQETQYF

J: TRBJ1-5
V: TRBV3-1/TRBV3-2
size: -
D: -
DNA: TGTGCCAGCAGCCTGACAGGCGCGGGGGGGAATCAGCCCCAGCATTTT
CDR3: CASSLTGAGGNQPQHF

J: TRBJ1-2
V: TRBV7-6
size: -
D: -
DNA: TGTGCCAGCAGCCCCCAATTGGGTACAGAGTATGGCTACACCTTC
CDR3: CASSPQLGTEYGYTF

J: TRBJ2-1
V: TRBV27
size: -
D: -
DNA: TGTGCCAGCATCTCCGTTGAGGACAATGAGCAGTTCTTC
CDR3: CASISVEDNEQFF

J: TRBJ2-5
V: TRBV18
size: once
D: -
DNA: TGTGCCAGCTCACAAAATCTACAAGAGACCCAGTACTTC
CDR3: CASSQNLQETQYF

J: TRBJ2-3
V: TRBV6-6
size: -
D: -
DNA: TGTGCCAGCAGTCGAACAGCCGGGAAGAGCACAGATACGCAGTATTTT
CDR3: CASSRTAGKSTDTQYF

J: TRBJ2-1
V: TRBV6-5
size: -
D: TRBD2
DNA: TGTGCCAGCACTACACAGCGGGGGGGCGATGAGCAGTTCTTC
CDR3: CASTTQRGGDEQFF

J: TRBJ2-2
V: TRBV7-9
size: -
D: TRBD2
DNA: TGTGCCAGCAGCTCCCAACTAGCGGGGGCGAACACCGGGGAGCTGTTTTTT
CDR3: CASSSQLAGANTGELFF

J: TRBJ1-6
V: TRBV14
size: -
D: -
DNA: TGTGCCAGCAACGGACAGCATAATTCACCCCTCCACTTT
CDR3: CASNGQHNSPLHF

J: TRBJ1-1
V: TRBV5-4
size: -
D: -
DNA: TGTGCCAGCAGCCGCAACAGGGACAACACTGAAGCTTTCTTT
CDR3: CASSRNRDNTEAFF

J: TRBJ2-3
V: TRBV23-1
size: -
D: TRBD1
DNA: TGCGCCAGCAGTCAAGTGGGGACAGATAGCACAGATACGCAGTATTTT
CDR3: CASSQVGTDSTDTQYF

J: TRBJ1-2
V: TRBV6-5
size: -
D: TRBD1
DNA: TGTGCCAGCAGCCGAGACAGGGGCGATGGCTACACCTTC
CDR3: CASSRDRGDGYTF

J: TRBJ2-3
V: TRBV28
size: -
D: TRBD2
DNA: TGTGCCAGCAGTTTTGGGCGGGAGTACGATACGCAGTATTTT
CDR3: CASSFGREYDTQYF

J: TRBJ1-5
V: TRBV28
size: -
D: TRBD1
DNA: TGTGCCAGCAGTTCCCCAGGACAGGGGGCTGTATCGTTGCGCAATCAGCCCCAGCATTTT
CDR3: CASSSPGQGAVSLRNQPQHF

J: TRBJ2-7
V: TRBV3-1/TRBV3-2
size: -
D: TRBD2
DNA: TGTGCCAGCAGCCACCCCAGCGGGAGTAAGGTCTACGAGCAGTACTTC
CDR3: CASSHPSGSKVYEQYF

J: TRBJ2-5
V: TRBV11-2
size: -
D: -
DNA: TGTGCCAGCAGCCCCAGTGGTACCGGGGAGACCCAGTACTTC
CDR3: CASSPSGTGETQYF

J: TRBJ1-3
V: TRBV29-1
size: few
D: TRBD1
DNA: TGCAGCGTTGGGACAGGGGGCTCTGGAAACACCATATATTTT
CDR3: CSVGTGGSGNTIYF

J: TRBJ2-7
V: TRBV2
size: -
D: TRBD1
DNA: TGTGCCAGCAGTGTACAGGGGGCGTCCTACGAGCAGTACTTC
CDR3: CASSVQGASYEQYF

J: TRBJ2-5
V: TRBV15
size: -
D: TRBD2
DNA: TGTGCCACCAGCAGAATAGGGACTACCCAAGAGACCCAGTACTTC
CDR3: CATSRIGTTQETQYF

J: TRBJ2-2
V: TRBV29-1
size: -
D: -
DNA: TGCAGCGTTTCCCGGGGGACTGCGAACACCGGGGAGCTGTTTTTT
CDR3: CSVSRGTANTGELFF

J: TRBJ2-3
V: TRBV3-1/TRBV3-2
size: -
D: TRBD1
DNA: TGTGCCAGCAGCCGGAACAGGGGAGTTGGAGATACGCAGTATTTT
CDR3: CASSRNRGVGDTQYF

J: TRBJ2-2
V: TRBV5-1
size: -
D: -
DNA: TGCGCCAGCAGCTTGGGTGGAACAGACACCGGGGAGCTGTTTTTT
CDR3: CASSLGGTDTGELFF

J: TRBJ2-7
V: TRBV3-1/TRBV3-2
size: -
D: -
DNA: TGTGCCAGCAGCCAAGACGAGGCACGATCCTACGAGCAGTACTTC
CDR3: CASSQDEARSYEQYF

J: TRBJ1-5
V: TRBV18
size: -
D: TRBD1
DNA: TGTGCCAGCTCACCAGGAACGAGCGGGACAGGGGACCTTTATAGCAATCAGCCCCAGCATTTT
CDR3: CASSPGTSGTGDLYSNQPQHF

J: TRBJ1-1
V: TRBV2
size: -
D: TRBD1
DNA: TGTGCCATCCTTGGGGACAGGGGGACAGGGAACACTGAAGCTTTCTTT
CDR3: CAILGDRGTGNTEAFF

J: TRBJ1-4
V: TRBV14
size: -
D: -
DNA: TGTGCCAGCAGCCCGAGGCGAACTAATGAAAAACTGTTTTTT
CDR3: CASSPRRTNEKLFF

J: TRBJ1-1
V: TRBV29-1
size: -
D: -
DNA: TGCAGCGTTGAAGGGCTGGACACTGAAGCTTTCTTT
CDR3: CSVEGLDTEAFF

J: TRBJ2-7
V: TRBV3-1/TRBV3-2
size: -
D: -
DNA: TGTGCCAGCAGCCAAGGCGGGGCTAACTACGAGCAGTACTTC
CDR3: CASSQGGANYEQYF

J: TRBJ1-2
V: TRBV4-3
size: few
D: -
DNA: TGCGCCAGCAGCCAAGATTTTGTCAGCGCTAACTATGGCTACACCTTC
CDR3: CASSQDFVSANYGYTF